Listed here is a single T cell receptor (beta chain). This entry is derived from a study of blood T cell repertoires in COVID-19. The wider study: Acute-phase and convalescent COVID-19 samples originated in the United States, Italy and Spain. PBMCs, B-cell-depleted T cells, or T cells were the source of the cDNA or gDNA that made up the material.

In the original analysis: For nucleated cells, counts were estimated from reference gene primer amplification. Generated by immunoSEQ multiplex PCR, the TCRdb table keeps only in-frame clones and is missing some. That table furnishes V, J and clone size, whereas the DNA furnished D and trimming. Among 200,000 to 300,000 clones listed, 83% were seen once. Enrollees, 18 to 89 years old, lived in fewer than 25 US areas. This clonotype was sampled from a woman aged 40-49 years who had been exposed to COVID-19. The sequenced sample was PBMCs or T cells enriched from blood (not recorded which).

The CDR3 loop is CASGTGGRTDTQYF. The CDR3 nucleotides read TGTGCTAGTGGCACGGGGGGAAGGACAGATACGCAGTATTTT. The V call is TRBV12-5, the J call TRBJ2-3; 7 bases are shared with TRBD2. The germline V gene encodes CDR1 LGHNT and CDR2 FRNRAP. The CDR3 consists of 14 residues. Trimming took 6 bases from V and 3 from J; bases not matched to a gene: 6.